The clone carrying this T cell receptor (beta chain) was counted only a few times. Its antigen is as yet unknown. Through a sample-barcoded 5' primer and a J-beta primer mix, a second PCR was run for about 7 to 12 cycles. Each TCR beta cDNA got a 12-nucleotide random molecular identifier. MiXCR was run by TCRdb on the 5' RACE reads, yielding one entry per CDR3 protein. Of about 1,500,000 distinct CDR3 sequences listed, 25% to 30% are singletons. This sample is drawn from a study of blood T cells in healthy people across ages. On the study more broadly: Roughly one uniquely barcoded beta molecule per two T cells was captured.

General observations from the study: Expanded clonotype shifts may have been confounded, as the donors had an unknown CMV status. Both naive CD4+ cell counts and diversity were greater in long-lived donors than in aged donors.

The CDR3 is 18 amino acids. V dropped 0 bases and J dropped 2 bases, with 17 bases sitting between them. Germline values: CDR1 LGHDT, CDR2 YNNKEL (reference sequence). What was sequenced was blood. This chain connects TRBV3-1 to TRBJ1-5; a weak D match, TRBD1 (6 bases). This receptor was identified in a woman aged 25 to 39 in good health. CDR3 residues: CASSQEGGRGDGNQPQHF. In nucleotides, the CDR3 is TGTGCCAGCAGCCAAGAAGGGGGTCGGGGGGATGGCAATCAGCCCCAGCATTTT.